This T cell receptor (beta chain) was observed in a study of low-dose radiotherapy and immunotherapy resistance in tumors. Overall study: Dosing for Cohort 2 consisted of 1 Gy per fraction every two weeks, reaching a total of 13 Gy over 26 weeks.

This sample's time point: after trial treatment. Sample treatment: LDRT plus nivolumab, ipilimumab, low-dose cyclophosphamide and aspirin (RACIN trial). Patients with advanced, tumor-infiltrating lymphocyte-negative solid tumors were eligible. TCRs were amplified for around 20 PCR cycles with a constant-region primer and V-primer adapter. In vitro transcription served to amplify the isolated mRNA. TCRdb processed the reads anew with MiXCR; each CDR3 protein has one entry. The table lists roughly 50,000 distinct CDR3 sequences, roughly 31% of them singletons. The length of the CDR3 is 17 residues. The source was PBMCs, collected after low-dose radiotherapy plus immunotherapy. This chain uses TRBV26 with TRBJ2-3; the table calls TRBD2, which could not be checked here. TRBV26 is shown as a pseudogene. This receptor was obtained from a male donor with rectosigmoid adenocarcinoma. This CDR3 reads CASSPRGAGGLRDTQYF. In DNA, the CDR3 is TGTGCCAGCAGTCCCCGGGGAGCGGGAGGCTTGAGAGATACGCAGTATTTT.